This T cell receptor beta chain came from a study of T cell changes during pregnancy in multiple sclerosis. Repertoires were generated with immunoSEQ multiplex PCR, while TCRdb's copy carries only in-frame clones and drops some. This table has tens of thousands of clones, 93% appearing once. The input for sequencing was peripheral blood, taken in the second trimester of pregnancy. The origin of this receptor is a female donor with multiple sclerosis, enrolled in a pregnancy study.

The DNA of the CDR3 is TGTGCCACCAGCCCTCCCGGGACACTCACTTCGGGTGCTGAAGCTTTCTTT. Amino acids: CATSPPGTLTSGAEAFF. The chain uses TRBV15 and TRBJ1-1, with D tentatively TRBD1 (6 bases). The CDR3 is made up of 17 amino acids. Trimming left V 5 bases short and J 6 bases short, with 25 bases between. Per the germline V gene, CDR1 is LNHNV and CDR2 is YYDKDF (reference sequence).